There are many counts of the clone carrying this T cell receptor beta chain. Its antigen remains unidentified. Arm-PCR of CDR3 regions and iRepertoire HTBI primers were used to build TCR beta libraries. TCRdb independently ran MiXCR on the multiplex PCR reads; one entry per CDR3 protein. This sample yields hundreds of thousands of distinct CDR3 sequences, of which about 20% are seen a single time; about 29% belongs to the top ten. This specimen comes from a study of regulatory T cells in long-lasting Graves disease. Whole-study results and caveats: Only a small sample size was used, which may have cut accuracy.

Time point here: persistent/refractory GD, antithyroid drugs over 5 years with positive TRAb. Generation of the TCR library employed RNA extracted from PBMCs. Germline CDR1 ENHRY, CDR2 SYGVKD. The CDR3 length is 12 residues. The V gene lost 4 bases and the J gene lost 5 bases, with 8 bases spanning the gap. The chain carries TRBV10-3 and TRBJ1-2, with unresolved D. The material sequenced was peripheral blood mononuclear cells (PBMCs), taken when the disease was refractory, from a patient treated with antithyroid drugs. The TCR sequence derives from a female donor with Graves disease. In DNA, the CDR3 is TGTGCCATCAGTGCCGCCGTGTATGGCTACACCTTC. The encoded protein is CAISAAVYGYTF.